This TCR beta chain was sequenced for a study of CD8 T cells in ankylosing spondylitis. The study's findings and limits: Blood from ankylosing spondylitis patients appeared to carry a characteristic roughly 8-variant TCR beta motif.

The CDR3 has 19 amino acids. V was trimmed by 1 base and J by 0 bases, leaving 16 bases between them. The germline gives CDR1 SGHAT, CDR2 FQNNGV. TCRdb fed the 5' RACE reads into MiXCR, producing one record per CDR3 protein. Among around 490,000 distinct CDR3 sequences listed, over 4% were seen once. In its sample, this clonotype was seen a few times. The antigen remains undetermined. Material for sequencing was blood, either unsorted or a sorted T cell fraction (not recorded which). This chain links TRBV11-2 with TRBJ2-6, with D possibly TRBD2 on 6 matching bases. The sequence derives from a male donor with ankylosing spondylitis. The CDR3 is CASSLVGWGVSSGANVLTF. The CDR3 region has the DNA TGTGCCAGCAGCTTAGTTGGGTGGGGGGTGAGCTCTGGGGCCAACGTCCTGACTTTC.